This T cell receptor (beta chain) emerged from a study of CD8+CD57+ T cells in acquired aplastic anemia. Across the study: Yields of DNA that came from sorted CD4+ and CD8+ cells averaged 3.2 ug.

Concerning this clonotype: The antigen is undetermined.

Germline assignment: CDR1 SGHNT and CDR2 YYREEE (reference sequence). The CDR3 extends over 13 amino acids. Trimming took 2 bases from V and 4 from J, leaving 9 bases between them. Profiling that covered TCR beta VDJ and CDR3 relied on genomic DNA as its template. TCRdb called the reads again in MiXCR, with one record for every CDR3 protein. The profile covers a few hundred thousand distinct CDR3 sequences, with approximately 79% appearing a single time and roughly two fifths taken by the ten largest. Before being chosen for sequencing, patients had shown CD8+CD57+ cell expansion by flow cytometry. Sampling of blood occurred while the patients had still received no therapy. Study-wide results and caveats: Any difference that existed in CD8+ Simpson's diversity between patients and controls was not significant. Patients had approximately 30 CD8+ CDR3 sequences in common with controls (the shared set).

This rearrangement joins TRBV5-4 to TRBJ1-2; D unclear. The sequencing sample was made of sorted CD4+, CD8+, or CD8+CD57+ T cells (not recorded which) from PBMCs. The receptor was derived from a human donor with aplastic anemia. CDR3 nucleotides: TGTGCCAGCAGCTTTACTAACGGCTATGGCTACACCTTC. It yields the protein CASSFTNGYGYTF.